This paragraph covers one T cell receptor (beta chain) sequence. Its antigen is unidentified. Running of the assay took place at deep level. As processed by the authors: ImmunoSEQ supplied junction-only sequences lacking quality scores, so filtering was different. Profiling relied on immunoSEQ multiplex PCR, and the TCRdb table lists in-frame clones only, not all of them. The D gene and trimming were derived from the DNA, and the V and J assignments and clone size from that table. The profile shows approximately 840,000 clones, approximately 96% of them singletons. These data are taken from a study of shared clonotypes between healthy human individuals. Study outcomes and limitations: Of the naive CD4 clonotypes, roughly 5.5% were shared across a handful of donors. Compared with memory subsets, naive subsets generally had larger estimated richness.

CD45RO-negative CD8 cells positively selected for CCR7 made up the naive population, which excluded terminally differentiated effector memory CD45RA+ cells. This CDR3 region has 14 residues. V was clipped by 2 bases and J by 5 bases, with 10 bases between them. Germline V gene data show CDR1 as KGHSH and CDR2 as LQKENI. Sequencing was done on a sample of naive CD8+ T cells sorted from blood. The rearrangement links TRBV18 to TRBJ1-5; maybe TRBD1 (5 bases). This TCR came from a man aged 25 to 40 in good health. Written as DNA, the CDR3 is TGTGCCAGCTCACCATTCCGGGGCGATCAGCCCCAGCATTTT. Translated, it gives CASSPFRGDQPQHF.